This T cell receptor (beta chain) was observed in a study of cytomegalovirus exposure and HLA in healthy donors. This table comes from immunoSEQ multiplex PCR, and its TCRdb copy is limited to in-frame clones, with some not included. This table has about 130,000 clones, roughly 89% appearing once. The sequence came from a woman younger than 35 in good health and CMV-seronegative. The sequenced sample was PBMCs.

The DNA of the CDR3 is TGTGGATCCGTTGGGGGGAAGTACACTGAAGCTTTCTTT. It encodes CGSVGGKYTEAFF. The chain uses TRBV19 and TRBJ1-1, with D possibly matching TRBD1 (5 bases). The CDR3 has 13 residues. The germline V gene has CDR1 LNHDA and CDR2 SQIVND (reference sequence).